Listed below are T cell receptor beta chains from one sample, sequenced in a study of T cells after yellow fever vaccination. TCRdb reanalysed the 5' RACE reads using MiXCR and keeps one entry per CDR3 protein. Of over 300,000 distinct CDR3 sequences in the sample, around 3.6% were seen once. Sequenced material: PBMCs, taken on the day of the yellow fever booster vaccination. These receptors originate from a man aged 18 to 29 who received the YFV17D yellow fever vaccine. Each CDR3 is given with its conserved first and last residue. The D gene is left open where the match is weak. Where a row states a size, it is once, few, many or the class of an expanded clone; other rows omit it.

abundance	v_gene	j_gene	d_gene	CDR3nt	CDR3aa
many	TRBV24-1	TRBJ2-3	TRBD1	TGTGCCACCAGTGACTCCGGGACAGGGAACACAGATACGCAGTATTTT	CATSDSGTGNTDTQYF
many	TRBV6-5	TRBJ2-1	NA	TGTGCCACCCAAGGGGGGGGGTTCGACTCCTACAATGAGCAGTTCTTC	CATQGGGFDSYNEQFF
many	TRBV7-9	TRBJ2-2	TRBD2	TGTGCCAGCAGCTTCCCCTCTATTCTAGCGGGGAGCGCGAACACCGGGGAGCTGTTTTTT	CASSFPSILAGSANTGELFF
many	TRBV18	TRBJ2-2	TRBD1	TGTGCCAGCTCGAGGGACAGGGTTATCCCCGGGGAGCTGTTTTTT	CASSRDRVIPGELFF
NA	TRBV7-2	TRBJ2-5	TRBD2	TGTGCCAGCACACTCCGTAGCCGGGGTAGCGGGAAAGAGACCCAGTACTTC	CASTLRSRGSGKETQYF
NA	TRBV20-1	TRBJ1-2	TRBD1	TGCAGTGCTAGAGAAACCGGGACAGGGGCTAGCTATGGCTACACCTTC	CSARETGTGASYGYTF
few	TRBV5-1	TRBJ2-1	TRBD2	TGCGCCAGCAGCTTGGGCTCGCGGGGGGGATACAATGAGCAGTTCTTC	CASSLGSRGGYNEQFF
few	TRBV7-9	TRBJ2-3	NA	TGTGCCAGCAGCTTACAGCAGGGCACAGATACGCAGTATTTT	CASSLQQGTDTQYF
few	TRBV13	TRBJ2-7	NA	TGTGCCAGCAGCTTAGCTGCCGAGCAGTACTTC	CASSLAAEQYF
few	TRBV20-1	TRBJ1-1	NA	TGCAGTGCTAGAGCGCAGCCAACCCCGGGCACTGAAGCTTTCTTT	CSARAQPTPGTEAFF
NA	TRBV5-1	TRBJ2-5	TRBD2	TGCGCCAGCAGCTCGGAGCCGGGGGGGCGGGAGACCCAGTACTTC	CASSSEPGGRETQYF
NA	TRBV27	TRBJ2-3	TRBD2	TGTGCCAGCAAGAGACTAGCGGGGGGAAGCACAGATACGCAGTATTTT	CASKRLAGGSTDTQYF
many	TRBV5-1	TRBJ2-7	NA	TGCGCCAGCAGCTTCCAGGGGGGCAACGAGCAGTACTTC	CASSFQGGNEQYF
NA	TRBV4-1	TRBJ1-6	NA	TGCGCCAGCAGCCACACCAAGGGGATGAATTCACCCCTCCACTTT	CASSHTKGMNSPLHF
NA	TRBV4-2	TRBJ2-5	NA	TGTGCCAGCAGCCAAGATAACTCGGAGCAAGAGACCCAGTACTTC	CASSQDNSEQETQYF
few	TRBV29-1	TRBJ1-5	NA	TGCAGCGTTGTGGAAGGGGAGTCCAATCAGCCCCAGCATTTT	CSVVEGESNQPQHF
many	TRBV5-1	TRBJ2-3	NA	TGCGCCAGCAGCGACGACCCAGGGCAGCTTACCACAGATACGCAGTATTTT	CASSDDPGQLTTDTQYF
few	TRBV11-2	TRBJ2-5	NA	TGTGCCAGCAGCTACGGACAGGGAGGGGAGACCCAGTACTTC	CASSYGQGGETQYF
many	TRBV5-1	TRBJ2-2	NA	TGCGCCAGCAGCGGCAGGGGCCTTGACACCGGGGAGCTGTTTTTT	CASSGRGLDTGELFF
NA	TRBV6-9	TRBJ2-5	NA	TGTGCCAGCAGTTATTCCCTGGGACACAGCCAAGAGACCCAGTACTTC	CASSYSLGHSQETQYF
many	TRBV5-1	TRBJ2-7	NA	TGCGCCAGCAGCTTGGGCGGTGGAACTGACGAGCAGTACTTC	CASSLGGGTDEQYF
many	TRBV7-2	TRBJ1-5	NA	TGTGCCAGCAGCTTAGGATTCGGTCAGCCCCAGCATTTT	CASSLGFGQPQHF
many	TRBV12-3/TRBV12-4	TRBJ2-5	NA	TGTGCCAGCAGTTTACAGGACATCCAAGAGACCCAGTACTTC	CASSLQDIQETQYF
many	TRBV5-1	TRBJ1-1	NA	TGCGCCAGCACCCCGGACGGCTCCACTGAAGCTTTCTTT	CASTPDGSTEAFF
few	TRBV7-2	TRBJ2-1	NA	TGTGCCAGCAGCTTAATAGCTCGGCGGGGCAATGAGCAGTTCTTC	CASSLIARRGNEQFF
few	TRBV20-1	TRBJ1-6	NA	TGCAGTGCTAGAGATATGGGCCTCAGCTCCTATAATTCACCCCTCCACTTT	CSARDMGLSSYNSPLHF
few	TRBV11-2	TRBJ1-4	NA	TGTGCCAGCAGCCCTAGGGGCAGGGTGGAGGAAAAACTGTTTTTT	CASSPRGRVEEKLFF
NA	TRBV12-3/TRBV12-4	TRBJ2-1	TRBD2	TGTGCCAGCAACCCGCTAGCGGGGAGCTACAATGAGCAGTTCTTC	CASNPLAGSYNEQFF
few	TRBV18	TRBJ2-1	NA	TGTGCCAGCTCACCTAACGGGGTCAATGAGCAGTTCTTC	CASSPNGVNEQFF
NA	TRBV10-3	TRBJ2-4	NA	TGTGCCATCAGTGGTGGGACCGGTACCGGAGCCAAAAACATTCAGTACTTC	CAISGGTGTGAKNIQYF
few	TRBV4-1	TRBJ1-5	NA	TGCGCCAGCAGCCAGTCGGTATATAGCAATCAGCCCCAGCATTTT	CASSQSVYSNQPQHF
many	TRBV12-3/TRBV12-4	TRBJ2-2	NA	TGTGCCAGCAGTTTTGTGGGGTCGGCCGGGGAGCTGTTTTTT	CASSFVGSAGELFF
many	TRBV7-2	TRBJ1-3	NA	TGTGCCAGCAGCTTCCAGGGGACATCTGGAAACACCATATATTTT	CASSFQGTSGNTIYF
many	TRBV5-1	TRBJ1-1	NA	TGCGCCAGCAGAGCAGGTAACACTGAAGCTTTCTTT	CASRAGNTEAFF
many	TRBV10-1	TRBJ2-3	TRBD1	TGCGCCAGCAGTGAAGGCCAGGGGGCAGGTTATTTT	CASSEGQGAGYF
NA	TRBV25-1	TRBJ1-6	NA	TGTGCCAGCAGTGAACAGGGTGGTTCACCCCTCCACTTT	CASSEQGGSPLHF
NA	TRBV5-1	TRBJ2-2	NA	TGCGCCAGCAGCCTCGGCAGGGAGACGGGGGAGCTGTTTTTT	CASSLGRETGELFF
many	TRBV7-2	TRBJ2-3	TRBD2	TGTGCCAGCAGCGGGTCGAAGGAGCGGGGATTAGATACGCAGTATTTT	CASSGSKERGLDTQYF
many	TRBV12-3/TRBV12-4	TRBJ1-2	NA	TGTGCTCAGCGGGGGTATAACTATGGCTACACCTTC	CAQRGYNYGYTF
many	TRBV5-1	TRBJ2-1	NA	TGCGCCAGCAGCTCGGCTGCTAGGAATGAGCAGTTCTTC	CASSSAARNEQFF